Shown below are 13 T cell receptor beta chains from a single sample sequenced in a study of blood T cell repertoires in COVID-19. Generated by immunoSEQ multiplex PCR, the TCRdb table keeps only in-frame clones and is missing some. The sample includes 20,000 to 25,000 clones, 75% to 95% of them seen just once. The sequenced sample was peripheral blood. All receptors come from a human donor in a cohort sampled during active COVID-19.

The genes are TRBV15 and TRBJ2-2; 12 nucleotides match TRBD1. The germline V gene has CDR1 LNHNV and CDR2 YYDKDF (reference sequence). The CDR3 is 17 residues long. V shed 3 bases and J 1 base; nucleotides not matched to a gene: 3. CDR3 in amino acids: CATSRGQGAQNTGELFF. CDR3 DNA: TGTGCCACCAGCAGGGGACAGGGGGCGCAGAACACCGGGGAGCTGTTTTTT.

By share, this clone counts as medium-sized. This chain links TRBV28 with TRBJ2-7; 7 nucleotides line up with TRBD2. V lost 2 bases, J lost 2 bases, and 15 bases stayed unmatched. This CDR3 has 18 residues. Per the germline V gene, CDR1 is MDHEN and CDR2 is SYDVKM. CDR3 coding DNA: TGTGCCAGCAGTTTACAGTATGGAGCGGGGCCGTCCCCCTACGAGCAGTACTTC. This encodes CASSLQYGAGPSPYEQYF.

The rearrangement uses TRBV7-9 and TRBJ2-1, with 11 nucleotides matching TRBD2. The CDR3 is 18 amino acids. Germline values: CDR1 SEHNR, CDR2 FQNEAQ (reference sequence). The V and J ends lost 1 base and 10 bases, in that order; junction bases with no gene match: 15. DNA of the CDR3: TGTGCCAGCAGCTTAGGAAAGACTAGCGGGGTAATATGGGAGGAGCAGTTCTTC. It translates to CASSLGKTSGVIWEEQFF.

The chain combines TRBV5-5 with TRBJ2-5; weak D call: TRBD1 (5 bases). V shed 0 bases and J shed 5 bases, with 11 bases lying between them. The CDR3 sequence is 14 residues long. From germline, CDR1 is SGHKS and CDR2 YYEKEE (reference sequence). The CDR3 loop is CASSLAQGFETQYF. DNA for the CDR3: TGTGCCAGCAGCTTGGCTCAGGGTTTCGAGACCCAGTACTTC.

CDR3 in DNA: TGTGCCAGCAGCCAAGATATTTACGAGCAGTACTTC. Its protein product is CASSQDIYEQYF. The V and J genes are TRBV3-1 (or the pseudogene TRBV3-2) and TRBJ2-7; D call uncertain. The CDR3 is made up of 12 amino acids. The V and J ends lost 0 bases and 4 bases respectively, with 4 bases between them. Germline V lookup: CDR1 LGHDT, CDR2 YNNKEL (reference sequence).

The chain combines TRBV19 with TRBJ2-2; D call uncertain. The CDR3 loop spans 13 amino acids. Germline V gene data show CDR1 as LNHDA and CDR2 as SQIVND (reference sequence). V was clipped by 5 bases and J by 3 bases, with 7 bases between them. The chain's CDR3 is CASSLSYTGELFF. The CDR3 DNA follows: TGTGCCAGTAGTCTATCGTACACCGGGGAGCTGTTTTTT.

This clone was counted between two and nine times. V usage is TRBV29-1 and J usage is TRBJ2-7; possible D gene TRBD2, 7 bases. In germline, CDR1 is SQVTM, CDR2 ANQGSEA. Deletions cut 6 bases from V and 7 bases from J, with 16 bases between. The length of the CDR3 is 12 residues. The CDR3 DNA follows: TGCAGCGTCGCTGGCGGGGGCAGGGAGCAGTACTTC. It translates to CSVAGGGREQYF.

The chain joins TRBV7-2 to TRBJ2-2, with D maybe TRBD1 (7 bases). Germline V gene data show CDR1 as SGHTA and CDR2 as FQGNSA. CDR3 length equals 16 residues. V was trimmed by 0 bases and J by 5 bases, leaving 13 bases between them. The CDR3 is CASSLAGRGRTGELFF. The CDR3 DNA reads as TGTGCCAGCAGCTTAGCGGGCAGGGGGAGGACCGGGGAGCTGTTTTTT.

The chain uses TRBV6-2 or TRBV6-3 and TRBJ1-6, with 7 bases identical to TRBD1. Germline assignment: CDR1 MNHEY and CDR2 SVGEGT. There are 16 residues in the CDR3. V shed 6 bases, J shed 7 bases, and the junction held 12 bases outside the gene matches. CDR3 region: CASSERDRIRNSPLHF. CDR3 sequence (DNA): TGTGCCAGCAGCGAAAGGGACAGAATAAGAAATTCACCCCTCCACTTT.

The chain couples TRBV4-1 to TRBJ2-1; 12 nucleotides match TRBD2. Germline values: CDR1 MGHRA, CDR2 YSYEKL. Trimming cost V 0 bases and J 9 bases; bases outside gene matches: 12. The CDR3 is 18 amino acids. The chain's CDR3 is CASSQELAGGPSSSEQFF. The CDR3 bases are TGCGCCAGCAGCCAAGAGCTAGCGGGAGGGCCCTCCTCAAGTGAGCAGTTCTTC.

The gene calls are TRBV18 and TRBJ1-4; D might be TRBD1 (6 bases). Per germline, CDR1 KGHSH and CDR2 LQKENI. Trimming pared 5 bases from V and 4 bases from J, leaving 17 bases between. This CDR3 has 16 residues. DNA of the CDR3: TGTGCCAGCTCATCAGCTACTACAGGGTTTAATGAAAAACTGTTTTTT. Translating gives CASSSATTGFNEKLFF.

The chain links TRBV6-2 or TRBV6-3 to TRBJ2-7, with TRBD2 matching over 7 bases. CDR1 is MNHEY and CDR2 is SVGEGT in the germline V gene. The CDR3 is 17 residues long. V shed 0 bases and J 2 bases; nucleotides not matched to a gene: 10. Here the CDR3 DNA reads TGTGCCAGCAGTTACTCGGTGGGTGGACTAGTCACCTACGAGCAGTACTTC. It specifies CASSYSVGGLVTYEQYF.

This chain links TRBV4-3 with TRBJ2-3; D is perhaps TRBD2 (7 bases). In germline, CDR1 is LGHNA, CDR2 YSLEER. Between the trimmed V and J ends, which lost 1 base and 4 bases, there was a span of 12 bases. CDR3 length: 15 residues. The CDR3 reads CASSQGEGVADTQYF. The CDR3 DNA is TGCGCCAGCAGCCAAGGGGAGGGGGTGGCAGATACGCAGTATTTT.